Here is one T cell receptor beta chain with its context. What it recognizes is unknown. The sample originates from a study of molecular identifiers for immune sequencing clone quantification. The study's findings and limits: Among one million naive cells, spiked Jurkat TCR RNA from a single cell was reportedly detectable.

CDR1 and CDR2 from the germline V gene are MNHEY and SVGAGI. The CDR3 sequence is 13 residues long. Between the trimmed V and J ends, which lost 8 bases and 3 bases, there was a span of 12 bases. TCRdb reprocessed the PCR reads with MiXCR, giving one entry per CDR3 protein. The repertoire holds more than 450,000 distinct CDR3 sequences, with around 23% as singletons. What was sequenced was naive CD8+ T cells from blood, with Jurkat cell RNA spiked in. Sample subset: FACS-sorted CD8+CD4-CCR7+CD45RA+ naive T cells. The sequence was collected from a human donor in good health. Some libraries in this study had Jurkat cell RNA spiked in. The V and J genes are TRBV6-5 and TRBJ2-3; TRBD2 might be the D (6 bases). The DNA of the CDR3 is TGTGCCAGCCTTGGGGGGTCAACAGATACGCAGTATTTT. Residues: CASLGGSTDTQYF.